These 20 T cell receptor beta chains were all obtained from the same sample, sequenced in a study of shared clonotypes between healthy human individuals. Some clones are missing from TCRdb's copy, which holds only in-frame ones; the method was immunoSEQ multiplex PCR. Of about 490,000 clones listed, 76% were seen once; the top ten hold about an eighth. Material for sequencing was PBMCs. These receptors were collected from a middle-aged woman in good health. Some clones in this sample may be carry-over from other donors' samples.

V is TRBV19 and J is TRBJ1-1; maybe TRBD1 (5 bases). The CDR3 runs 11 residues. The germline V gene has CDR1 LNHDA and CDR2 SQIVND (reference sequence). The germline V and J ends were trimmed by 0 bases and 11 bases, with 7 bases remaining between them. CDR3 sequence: CASSIEGEAFF. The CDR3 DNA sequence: TGTGCCAGTAGTATAGAAGGGGAGGCTTTCTTT. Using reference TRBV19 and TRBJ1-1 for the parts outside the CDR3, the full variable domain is DGGITQSPKYLFRKEGQNVTLSCEQNLNHDAMYWYRQDPGQGLRLIYYSQIVNDFQKGDIAEGYSVSREKKESFPLTVTSAQKNPTAFYLCASSIEGEAFFGQGTRLTVV.

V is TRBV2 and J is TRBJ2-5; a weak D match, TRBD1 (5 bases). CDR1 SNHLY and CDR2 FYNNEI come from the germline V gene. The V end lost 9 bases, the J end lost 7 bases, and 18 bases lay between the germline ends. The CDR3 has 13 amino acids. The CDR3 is CASQGATEGTQYF. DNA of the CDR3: TGTGCCAGTCAAGGGGCGACCGAAGGGACCCAGTACTTC.

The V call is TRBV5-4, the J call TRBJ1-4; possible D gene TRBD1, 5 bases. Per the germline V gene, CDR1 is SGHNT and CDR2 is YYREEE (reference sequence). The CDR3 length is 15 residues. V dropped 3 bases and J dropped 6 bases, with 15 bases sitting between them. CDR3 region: CASSSSGRADEKLFF. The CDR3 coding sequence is TGTGCCAGCAGCTCCAGCGGCAGGGCGGATGAAAAACTGTTTTTT.

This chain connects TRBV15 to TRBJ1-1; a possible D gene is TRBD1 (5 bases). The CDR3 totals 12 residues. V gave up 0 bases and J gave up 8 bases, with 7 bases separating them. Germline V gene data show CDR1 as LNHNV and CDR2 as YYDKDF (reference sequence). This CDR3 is CATSRDEGEAFF. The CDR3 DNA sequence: TGTGCCACCAGCAGAGATGAGGGGGAAGCTTTCTTT.

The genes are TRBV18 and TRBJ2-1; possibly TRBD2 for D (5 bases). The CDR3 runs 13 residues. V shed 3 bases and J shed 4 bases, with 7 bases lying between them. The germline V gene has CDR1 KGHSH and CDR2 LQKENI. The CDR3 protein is CASSPGLYNEQFF. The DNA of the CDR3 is TGTGCCAGCTCACCTGGACTGTACAATGAGCAGTTCTTC.

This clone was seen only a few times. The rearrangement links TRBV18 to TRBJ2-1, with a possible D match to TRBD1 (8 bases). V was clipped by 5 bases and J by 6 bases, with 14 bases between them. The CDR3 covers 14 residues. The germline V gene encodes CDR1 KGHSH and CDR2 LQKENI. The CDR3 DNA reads TGTGCCAGCTCAACAGGGGGGGCGAGCAATGAGCAGTTCTTC. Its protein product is CASSTGGASNEQFF.

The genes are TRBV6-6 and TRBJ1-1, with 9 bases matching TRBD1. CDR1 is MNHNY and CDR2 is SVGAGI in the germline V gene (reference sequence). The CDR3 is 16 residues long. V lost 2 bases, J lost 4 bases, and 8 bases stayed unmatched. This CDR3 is CASSYLNRGHSTEAFF. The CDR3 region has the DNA TGTGCCAGCAGTTACCTCAACAGGGGGCACAGCACTGAAGCTTTCTTT.

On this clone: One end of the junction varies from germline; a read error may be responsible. The CDR3 DNA reads as TGTGCCAGCGGCGTAGGGACAGGGGTCTACGAGCAGTACTTC. Residues: CASGVGTGVYEQYF. The genes are TRBV9 and TRBJ2-7, with 10 nucleotides matching TRBD1. Germline V CDR1 and CDR2: SGDLS, YYNGEE. The CDR3 is 14 residues long.

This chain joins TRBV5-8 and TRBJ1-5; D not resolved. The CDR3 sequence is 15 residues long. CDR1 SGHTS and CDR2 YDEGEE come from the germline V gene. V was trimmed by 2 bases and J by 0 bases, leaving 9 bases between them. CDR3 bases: TGTGCCAGCAGCTTTCGAACTGGTAGCAATCAGCCCCAGCATTTT. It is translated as CASSFRTGSNQPQHF.

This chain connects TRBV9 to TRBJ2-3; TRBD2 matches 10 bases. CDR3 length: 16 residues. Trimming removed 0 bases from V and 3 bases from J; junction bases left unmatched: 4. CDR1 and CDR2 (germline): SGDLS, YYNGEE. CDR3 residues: CASSVGPGLATDTQYF. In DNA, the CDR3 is TGTGCCAGCAGCGTAGGACCGGGACTAGCGACAGATACGCAGTATTTT.

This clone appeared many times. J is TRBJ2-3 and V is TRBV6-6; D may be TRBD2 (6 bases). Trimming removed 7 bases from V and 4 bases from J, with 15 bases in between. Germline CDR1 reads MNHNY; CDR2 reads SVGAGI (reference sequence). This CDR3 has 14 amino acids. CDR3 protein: CASTLALGSDTQYF. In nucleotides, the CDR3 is TGTGCCAGCACCCTAGCGCTAGGGTCAGATACGCAGTATTTT.

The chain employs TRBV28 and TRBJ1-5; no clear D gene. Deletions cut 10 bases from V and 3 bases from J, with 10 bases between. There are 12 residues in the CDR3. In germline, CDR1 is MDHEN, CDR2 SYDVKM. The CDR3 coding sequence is TGTGCCACCAGGCCAGACAATCAGCCCCAGCATTTT. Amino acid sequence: CATRPDNQPQHF.

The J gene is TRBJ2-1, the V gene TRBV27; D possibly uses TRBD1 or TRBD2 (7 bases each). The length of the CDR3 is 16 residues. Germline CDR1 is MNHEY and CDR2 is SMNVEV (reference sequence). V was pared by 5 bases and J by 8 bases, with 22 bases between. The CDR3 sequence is CASSREGTGVGDEQFF. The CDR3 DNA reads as TGTGCCAGCAGTAGGGAGGGTACAGGGGTTGGGGATGAGCAGTTCTTC.

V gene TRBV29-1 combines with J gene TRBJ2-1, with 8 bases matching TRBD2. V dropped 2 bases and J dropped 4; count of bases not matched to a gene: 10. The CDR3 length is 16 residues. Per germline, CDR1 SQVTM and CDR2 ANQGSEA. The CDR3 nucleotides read TGCAGCGTTGAATTTGGGGCTAGCGGGTGGTACAATGAGCAGTTCTTC. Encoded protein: CSVEFGASGWYNEQFF.

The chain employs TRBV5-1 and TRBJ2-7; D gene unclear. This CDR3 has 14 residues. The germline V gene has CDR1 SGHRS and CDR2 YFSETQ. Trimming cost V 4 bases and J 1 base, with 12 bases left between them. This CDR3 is CASSPMMGSYEQYF. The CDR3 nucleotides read TGCGCCAGCAGCCCCATGATGGGTTCCTACGAGCAGTACTTC.

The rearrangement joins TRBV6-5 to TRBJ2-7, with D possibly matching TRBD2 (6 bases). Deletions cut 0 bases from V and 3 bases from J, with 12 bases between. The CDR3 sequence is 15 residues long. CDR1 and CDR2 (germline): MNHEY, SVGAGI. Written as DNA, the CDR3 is TGTGCCAGCAGTTACTCGTCGGGAGCCCTCTACGAGCAGTACTTC. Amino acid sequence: CASSYSSGALYEQYF.

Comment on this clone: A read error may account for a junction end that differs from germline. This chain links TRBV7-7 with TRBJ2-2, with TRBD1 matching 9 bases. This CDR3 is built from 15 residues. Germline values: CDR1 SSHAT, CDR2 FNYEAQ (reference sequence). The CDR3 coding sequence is TGTGCTAGCAGCTGGGGACAGGGTAACACCGGGGAGCTGTTTTTT. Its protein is CASSWGQGNTGELFF. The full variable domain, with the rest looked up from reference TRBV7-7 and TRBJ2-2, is GAGVSQSPRYKVTKRGQDVTLRCDPISSHATLYWYQQALGQGPEFLTYFNYEAQPDKSGLPSDRFSAERPEGSISTLTIQRTEQRDSAMYRCASSWGQGNTGELFFGEGSRLTVL.

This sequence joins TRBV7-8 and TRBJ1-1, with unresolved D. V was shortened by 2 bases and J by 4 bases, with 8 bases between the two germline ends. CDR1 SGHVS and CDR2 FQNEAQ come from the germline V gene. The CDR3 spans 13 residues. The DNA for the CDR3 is TGTGCCAGCAGCTTATTGGGCTTCACTGAAGCTTTCTTT. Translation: CASSLLGFTEAFF. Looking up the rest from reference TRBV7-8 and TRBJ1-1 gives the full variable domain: GAGVSQSPRYKVAKRGQDVALRCDPISGHVSLFWYQQALGQGPEFLTYFQNEAQLDKSGLPSDRFFAERPEGSVSTLKIQRTQQEDSAVYLCASSLLGFTEAFFGQGTRLTVV.

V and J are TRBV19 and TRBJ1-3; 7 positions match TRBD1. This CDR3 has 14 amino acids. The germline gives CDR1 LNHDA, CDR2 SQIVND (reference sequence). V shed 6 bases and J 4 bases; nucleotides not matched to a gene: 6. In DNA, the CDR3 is TGTGCCAGTAGGCACCGGGACAGCGGAAACACCATATATTTT. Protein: CASRHRDSGNTIYF.

The CDR3 reads CASTINEKLFF. The DNA of the CDR3 is TGTGCCAGCACCATTAATGAAAAACTGTTTTTT. V is TRBV28 and J is TRBJ1-4; no firm D call. The CDR3 loop spans 11 amino acids. Trimming left V 7 bases short and J 4 bases short, with 4 bases between. Germline CDR1 reads MDHEN; CDR2 reads SYDVKM.